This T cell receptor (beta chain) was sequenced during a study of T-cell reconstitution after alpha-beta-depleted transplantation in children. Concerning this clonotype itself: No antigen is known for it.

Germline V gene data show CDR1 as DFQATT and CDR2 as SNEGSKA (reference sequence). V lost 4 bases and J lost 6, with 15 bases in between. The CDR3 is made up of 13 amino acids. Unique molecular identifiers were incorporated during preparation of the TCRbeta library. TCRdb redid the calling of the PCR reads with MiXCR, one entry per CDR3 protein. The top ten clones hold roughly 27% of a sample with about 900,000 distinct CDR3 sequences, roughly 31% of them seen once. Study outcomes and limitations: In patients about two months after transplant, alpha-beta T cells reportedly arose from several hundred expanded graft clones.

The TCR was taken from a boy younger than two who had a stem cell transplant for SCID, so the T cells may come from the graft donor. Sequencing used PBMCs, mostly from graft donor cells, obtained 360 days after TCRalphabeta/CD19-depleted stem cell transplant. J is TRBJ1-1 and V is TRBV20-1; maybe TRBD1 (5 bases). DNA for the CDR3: TGCAGTGCTACCCAGCCCCAGGGACCTGAAGCTTTCTTT. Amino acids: CSATQPQGPEAFF.